The T cell receptor beta chain under discussion was sequenced for a study of human T cells and chemical hapten exposure (dated by TCRdb to the early 2020s). Background on the whole study: Libraries were pooled for sequencing, and per-sample TCR yields varied mainly because of small differences in library volumes within the pool. Each blood RNA sample was used to sequence both TCR alpha and TCR beta chains. Peripheral blood TCR repertoire changes were tracked in vivo in alopecia patients during primary and secondary sensitization to the hapten diphenylcyclopropenone (DPC).

Points the paper makes about the study in general: Repeated subsampling changed both the strength of the expansion versus patch-test correlation and the threshold at which the correlation became significant. No change with DPC sensitization was found in the number of TCRs above 1 in 1000 frequency, and no evidence of global repertoire structure alterations was found.

Libraries came from 5' RACE. Sequencer: Illumina MiSeq. During library preparation, unique molecular identifiers were attached to individual cDNA molecules so that TCRs could be counted quantitatively and reproducibly. As for the authors' bioinformatics: Samples had a median of roughly 91,000 TCRs, with a range from about 23,224 to 750,000. The Decombinator software suite was used to annotate the V, J and CDR3 of the TCR reads. To make PS versus PT1 abundance plots, every sample was subsampled to the same number of TCRs (28,000). TCRs were defined as expanded if absent before sensitization and observed at least eight times at the 2-week time point. Clones were called with MiXCR by TCRdb after fastp trimmed the public reads at Q25, and only in-frame beta chains were retained. CDR3 protein duplicates are merged, each entry listing the most common genes and DNA. The V and J calls here are based on TCRdb, not the publication. This sample gives about 140,000 distinct CDR3 sequences in total; roughly 4% of them show up just once. Over 1.3% of the sample lies in the top ten.

This clonotype came up many times. The antigen this receptor binds is unknown. No base qualities exist here, and no much larger clone lies one base off it. The CDR3, from cysteine to phenylalanine, totals 13 residues. The retained sequence is limited to the CDR3, 39 bases, with the frame set at the first base. Per the germline V gene (reference sequence), SGHKS is the CDR1 and YYEKEE is the CDR2. Here V drops 2 bases and J drops 5 bases, and the junction holds 2 bases not matched to any gene. Total RNA was extracted from unfractionated whole blood that had been collected in Tempus Blood RNA tubes. A few healthy volunteers acted as controls for TCR sequencing and had blood drawn at day 0, 2 weeks and 6 weeks.

The rearranged segments are TRBV5-5 and TRBJ1-1; TRBD1 matches 8 bases in the middle. This clonotype was obtained from a female donor in good health. The CDR3 region reads CASSFQGATEAFF. The DNA sequence is given as TGTGCCAGCAGCTTCCAGGGGGCGACTGAAGCTTTCTTT.